These 13 T cell receptor beta chains originate from one sample sequenced in a study of human T cells and chemical hapten exposure. TCRdb itself ran the RACE reads through MiXCR, one entry per CDR3 protein. The sample includes about 40,000 distinct CDR3 sequences, around 10% of them seen just once. Time point in this sample: patch test 2, 6 weeks after DPC sensitization. Treatment given: therapeutic diphenylcyclopropenone sensitization with weekly scalp DPC. This specimen consisted of whole blood, obtained in connection with sensitization to the hapten diphenylcyclopropenone (DPC). The receptors originated from a woman in her 40s with alopecia areata. Some clones in this sample may be carry-over from other donors' samples.

This clonotype was recorded at least ten times. The chain is built from TRBV7-9 and TRBJ2-1, with D perhaps given as TRBD1 or TRBD2 (5 bases each). This CDR3 has 15 residues. CDR1 and CDR2 from the germline V gene are SEHNR and FQNEAQ (reference sequence). V was shortened by 5 bases and J by 4 bases, with 15 bases between the two germline ends. The CDR3 region is CASSPWGILYNEQFF. The CDR3, as DNA: TGTGCCAGCAGCCCATGGGGGATACTATACAATGAGCAGTTCTTC. Full variable domain (missing parts from reference TRBV7-9 and TRBJ2-1): DTGVSQNPRHKITKRGQNVTFRCDPISEHNRLYWYRQTLGQGPEFLTYFQNEAQLEKSRLLSDRFSAERPKGSFSTLEIQRTEQGDSAMYLCASSPWGILYNEQFFGPGTRLTVL.

This clonotype was seen many times. The chain couples TRBV6-5 to TRBJ1-2; no firm D call. Deletions cut 6 bases from V and 2 bases from J, with 7 bases between. Per the germline V gene, CDR1 is MNHEY and CDR2 is SVGAGI. The CDR3 loop spans 12 amino acids. This CDR3 is CASRDTNYGYTF. The CDR3 DNA reads as TGTGCCAGCAGAGACACGAACTATGGCTACACCTTC.

The chain has TRBV6-6 and TRBJ2-2; 7 bases align to TRBD1. V gave up 5 bases and J gave up 3 bases; unmatched junction bases: 12. The CDR3 runs to 17 residues. The V gene's germline CDR1 is MNHNY and CDR2 SVGAGI (reference sequence). CDR3 protein: CASSQVVGQQYTGELFF. For the CDR3, the DNA is TGTGCCAGCAGTCAAGTCGTGGGACAGCAATACACCGGGGAGCTGTTTTTT.

This clonotype was recorded at least ten times. This chain uses TRBV12-3 or TRBV12-4 with TRBJ2-1, with 9 bases that match TRBD2. V lost 3 bases to trimming and J lost 4 bases; unmatched junction nucleotides: 4. This CDR3 has 15 residues. DNA of the CDR3: TGTGCCAGCAGTTTTTCAGCGGGGGGTTACAATGAGCAGTTCTTC. Residues: CASSFSAGGYNEQFF.

The chain couples TRBV20-1 to TRBJ2-3; maybe TRBD2 (5 bases). Germline loops: CDR1 DFQATT, CDR2 SNEGSKA (reference sequence). The CDR3 sequence is 13 residues long. The V end was cut by 8 bases, the J end by 0 bases, with 12 bases between. This chain's CDR3 is CSPSGSSTDTQYF. CDR3 sequence (DNA): TGCAGTCCCTCGGGGTCTAGCACAGATACGCAGTATTTT.

This clonotype was seen many times. V is TRBV18 and J is TRBJ1-2, with 9 bases aligning to TRBD1. This CDR3 region has 18 residues. CDR1 and CDR2 from the germline V gene are KGHSH and LQKENI. With 1 base clipped from V and 4 bases from J, the junction kept 13 bases outside the gene matches. Written as DNA, the CDR3 is TGTGCCAGCTCACCACAACAGGGGGCGTTTGAGGGTGGCTATGGCTACACCTTC. Amino acids: CASSPQQGAFEGGYGYTF.

This clonotype was recorded at least ten times. The V call is TRBV7-6, the J call TRBJ2-7, with D perhaps matching TRBD2 (6 bases). Germline V gives CDR1 SGHVS, CDR2 FNYEAQ. V dropped 5 bases and J dropped 6 bases, with 14 bases sitting between them. The CDR3 has 13 residues. The CDR3 spells CASSPPVGGEQYF. Here the CDR3 DNA reads TGTGCCAGCAGCCCCCCGGTCGGGGGCGAGCAGTACTTC.

This clonotype has at least ten counts. The chain couples TRBV7-6 to TRBJ2-2; 8 bases match TRBD1. This CDR3 spans 14 amino acids. Germline V gene data show CDR1 as SGHVS and CDR2 as FNYEAQ. Germline trimming cut 3 bases from V and 4 bases from J; bases unmatched to any gene: 1. The CDR3 coding sequence is TGTGCCAGCAGCTTGGACAGGGTCACCGGGGAGCTGTTTTTT. As protein: CASSLDRVTGELFF.

This clonotype was detected many times. This chain links TRBV4-3 with TRBJ2-6, with 8 nucleotides matching TRBD1. The trim removed 4 bases at V and 2 bases at J, leaving 4 bases unmatched. CDR1 LGHNA and CDR2 YSLEER come from the germline V gene. The CDR3 loop spans 16 amino acids. The CDR3 is CASSPRTGTGANVLTF. Here the CDR3 DNA reads TGCGCCAGCAGCCCCCGGACAGGGACTGGGGCCAACGTCCTGACTTTC.

This clonotype was found many times. The chain recombines TRBV5-1 with TRBJ1-4; D not resolved. Trimming took 0 bases from V and 8 from J, leaving 8 bases between them. CDR3 length equals 13 residues. Germline V gene data show CDR1 as SGHRS and CDR2 as YFSETQ. The DNA of the CDR3 is TGCGCCAGCAGCTTGGTTGTGTCCGAAAAACTGTTTTTT. It codes for CASSLVVSEKLFF.

In this sample, this clonotype turned up many times. The chain combines TRBV11-1 with TRBJ1-1, with a possible D match to TRBD1 (5 bases). This CDR3 has 14 amino acids. CDR1 and CDR2 from the germline V gene are SGHAT and FQDESV (reference sequence). The V end lost 4 bases, the J end lost 5 bases, and 14 bases lay between the germline ends. CDR3 DNA: TGTGCCAGCAGCTCCGGTTTTGGGGGGACTGAAGCTTTCTTT. It encodes CASSSGFGGTEAFF.

This rearrangement joins TRBV4-3 to TRBJ2-7; maybe TRBD1 (6 bases). The germline V gene encodes CDR1 LGHNA and CDR2 YSLEER. This CDR3 region has 18 residues. V lost 0 bases and J lost 5, with 23 bases in between. The CDR3 region has the DNA TGCGCCAGCAGCCAAGAGACTGTCGTGGGGGCGCCTCCCAACGAGCAGTACTTC. It encodes CASSQETVVGAPPNEQYF.

This clonotype appeared many times. The chain carries TRBV6-2 or TRBV6-3 and TRBJ2-1; no firm D call. The germline V gene has CDR1 MNHEY and CDR2 SVGEGT. Trimming shortened V by 4 bases and J by 5 bases, and 9 bases separated the two germline ends. This CDR3 spans 13 amino acids. The CDR3 sequence: CASSLKENNEQFF. The CDR3 nucleotides are TGTGCCAGCAGTTTAAAGGAAAACAATGAGCAGTTCTTC.